This record covers a single TCR beta chain. Its antigen is not known. This specimen comes from a study of graft-versus-host responses after intestinal transplantation. Study details: Induction using anti-thymocyte globulin, followed by tacrolimus and steroids for about 3 years, was given to all recipients.

Overall study results and limits: Declining HvG levels early post-transplant were linked to peak circulating GvH clone levels. Some patients had graft-donor T cell macrochimerism, and their allografts showed high graft-versus-host to host-versus-graft clonal ratios. The recipient marrow held GvH clones, and some of them showed up first in ileum or blood.

Sequenced by immunoSEQ multiplex PCR; TCRdb stores in-frame clones only, minus some. The sample includes nearly 95,000 clones, approximately 94% of them seen just once. This CDR3 is built from 13 residues. Unmatched junction bases numbered 4, after V lost 7 bases and J lost 4 bases. The germline V gene encodes CDR1 LNHDA and CDR2 SQIVND (reference sequence). The sequence came from a human donor who received an intestinal transplant. Source: unstimulated CD8+ T cells sorted from spleen or lymph node cells, taken before intestinal transplant. The rearrangement uses TRBV19 and TRBJ1-2, with 9 bases that match TRBD1. CDR3 in DNA: TGTGCCAGTATAGGGACAGGGCGCTATGGCTACACCTTC. Translated, it gives CASIGTGRYGYTF.